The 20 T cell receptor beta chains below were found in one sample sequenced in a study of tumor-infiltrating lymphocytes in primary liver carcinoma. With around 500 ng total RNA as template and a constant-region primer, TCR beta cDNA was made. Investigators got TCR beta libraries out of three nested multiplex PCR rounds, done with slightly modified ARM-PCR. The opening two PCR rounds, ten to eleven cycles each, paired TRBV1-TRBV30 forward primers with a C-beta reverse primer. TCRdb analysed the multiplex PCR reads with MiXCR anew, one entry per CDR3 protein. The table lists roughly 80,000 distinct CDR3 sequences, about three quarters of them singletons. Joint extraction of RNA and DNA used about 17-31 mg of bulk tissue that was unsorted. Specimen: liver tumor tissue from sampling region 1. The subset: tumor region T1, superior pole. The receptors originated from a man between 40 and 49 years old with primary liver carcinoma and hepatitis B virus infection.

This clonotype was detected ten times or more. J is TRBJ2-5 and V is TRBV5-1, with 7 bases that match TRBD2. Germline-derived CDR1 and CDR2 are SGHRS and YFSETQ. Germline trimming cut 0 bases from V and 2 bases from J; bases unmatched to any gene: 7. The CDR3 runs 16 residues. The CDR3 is CASSLGDSGLQETQYF. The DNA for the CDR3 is TGCGCCAGCAGCTTGGGGGATAGCGGGCTACAAGAGACCCAGTACTTC.

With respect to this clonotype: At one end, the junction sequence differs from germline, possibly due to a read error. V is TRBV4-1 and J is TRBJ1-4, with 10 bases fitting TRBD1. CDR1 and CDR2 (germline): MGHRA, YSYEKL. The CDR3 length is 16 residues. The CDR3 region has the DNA TGCGCTAGCAGTCAAGGGTCGGGGACAGGGGCACAAAAACTGCTTTTT. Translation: CASSQGSGTGAQKLLF.

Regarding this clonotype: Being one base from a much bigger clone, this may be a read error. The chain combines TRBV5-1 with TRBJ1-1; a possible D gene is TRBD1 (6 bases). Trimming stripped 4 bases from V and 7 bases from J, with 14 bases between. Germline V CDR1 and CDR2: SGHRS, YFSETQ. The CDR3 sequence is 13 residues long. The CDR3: CASSPLGGIEAFF. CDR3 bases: TGCGCCAGCAGCCCACTGGGGGGCATTGAAGCTTTCTTT.

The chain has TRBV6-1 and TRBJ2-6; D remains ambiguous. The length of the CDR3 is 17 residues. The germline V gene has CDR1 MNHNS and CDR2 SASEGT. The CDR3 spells CTSTFDWGNSGANVLTF. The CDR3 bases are TGTACAAGCACTTTCGATTGGGGAAACTCTGGGGCCAACGTCCTGACTTTC.

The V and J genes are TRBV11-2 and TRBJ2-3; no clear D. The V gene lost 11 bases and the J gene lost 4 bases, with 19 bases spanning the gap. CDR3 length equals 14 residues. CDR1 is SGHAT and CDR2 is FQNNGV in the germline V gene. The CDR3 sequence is CAGRVRKPADTQYF. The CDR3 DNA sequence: TGTGCCGGAAGGGTACGGAAGCCCGCAGATACGCAGTATTTT.

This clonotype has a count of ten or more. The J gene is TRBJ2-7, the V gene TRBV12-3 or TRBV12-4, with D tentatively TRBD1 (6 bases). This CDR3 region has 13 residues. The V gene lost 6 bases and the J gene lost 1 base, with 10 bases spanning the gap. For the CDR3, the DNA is TGTGCCAGCAGCCTGACAGGATCCTACGAGCAGTACTTC. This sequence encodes CASSLTGSYEQYF.

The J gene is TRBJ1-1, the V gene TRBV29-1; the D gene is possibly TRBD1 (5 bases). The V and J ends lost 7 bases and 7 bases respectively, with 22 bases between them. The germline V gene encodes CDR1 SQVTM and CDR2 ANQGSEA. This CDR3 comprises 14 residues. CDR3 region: CSAQKLTRGGEAFF. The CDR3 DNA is TGCAGCGCCCAGAAGCTGACTCGGGGGGGTGAAGCTTTCTTT.

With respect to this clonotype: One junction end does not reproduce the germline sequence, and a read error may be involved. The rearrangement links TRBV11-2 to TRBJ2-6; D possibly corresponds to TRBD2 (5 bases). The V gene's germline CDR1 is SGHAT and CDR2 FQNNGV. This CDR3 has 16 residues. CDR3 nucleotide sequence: TGTGTCAGCAGCTTATCGCGGGTAAGAGGGACCAACGTCCTGACTTTC. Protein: CVSSLSRVRGTNVLTF.

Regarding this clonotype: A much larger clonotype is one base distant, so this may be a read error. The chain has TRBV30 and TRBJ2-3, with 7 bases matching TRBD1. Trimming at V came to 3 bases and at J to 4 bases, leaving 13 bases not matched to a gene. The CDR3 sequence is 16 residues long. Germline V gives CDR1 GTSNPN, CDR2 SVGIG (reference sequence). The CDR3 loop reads CAWSAIDRARADTQYF. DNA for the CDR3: TGTGCCTGGAGCGCAATCGACAGGGCAAGGGCAGATACGCAGTATTTT.

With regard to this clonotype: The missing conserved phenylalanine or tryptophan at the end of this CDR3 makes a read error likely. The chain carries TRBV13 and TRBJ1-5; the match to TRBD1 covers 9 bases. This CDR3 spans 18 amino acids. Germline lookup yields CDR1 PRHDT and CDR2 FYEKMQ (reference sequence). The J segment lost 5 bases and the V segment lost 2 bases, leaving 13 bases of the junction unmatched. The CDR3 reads CASSLNPPTGGDDQPQHY. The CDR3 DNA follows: TGTGCCAGCAGCTTAAACCCCCCTACAGGGGGCGATGATCAGCCCCAGCATTAT.

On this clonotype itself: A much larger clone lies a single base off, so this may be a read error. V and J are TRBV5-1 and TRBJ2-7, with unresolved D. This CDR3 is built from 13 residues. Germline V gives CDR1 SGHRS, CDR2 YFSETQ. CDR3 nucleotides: TGCGCCAGCAGCTCCAATCGCCCTGGAGAGCGGTACTTC. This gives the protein CASSSNRPGERYF.

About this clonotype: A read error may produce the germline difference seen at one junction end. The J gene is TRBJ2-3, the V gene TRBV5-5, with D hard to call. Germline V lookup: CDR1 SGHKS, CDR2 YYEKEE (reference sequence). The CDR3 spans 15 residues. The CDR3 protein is CASTRWVDRTDTQYF. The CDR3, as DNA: TGTGCCAGCACCCGATGGGTAGACCGCACAGATACACAGTATTTT.

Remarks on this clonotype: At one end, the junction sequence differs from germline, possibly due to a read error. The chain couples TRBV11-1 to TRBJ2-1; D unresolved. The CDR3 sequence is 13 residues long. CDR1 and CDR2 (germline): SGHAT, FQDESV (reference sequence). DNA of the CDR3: TGTGCCAGTAGCTTAGGCCGGGCAAATGGGCAGTTCTTT. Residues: CASSLGRANGQFF.

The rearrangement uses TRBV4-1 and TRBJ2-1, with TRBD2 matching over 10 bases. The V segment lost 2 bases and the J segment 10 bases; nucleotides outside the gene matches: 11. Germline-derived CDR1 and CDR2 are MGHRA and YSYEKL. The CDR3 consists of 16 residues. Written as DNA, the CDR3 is TGCGCCAGCAGCCAATCCTGGACTAGCGGTGATAACGAGCAGTTCTTC. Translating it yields CASSQSWTSGDNEQFF.

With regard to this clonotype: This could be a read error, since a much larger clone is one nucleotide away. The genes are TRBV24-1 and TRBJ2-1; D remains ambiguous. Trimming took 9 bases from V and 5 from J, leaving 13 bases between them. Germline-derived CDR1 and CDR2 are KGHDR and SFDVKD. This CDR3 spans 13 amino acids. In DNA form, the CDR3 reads TGTGCCACCGCCCGTGAGTCTAACAATGAGCAGTTCTTC. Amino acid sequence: CATARESNNEQFF.

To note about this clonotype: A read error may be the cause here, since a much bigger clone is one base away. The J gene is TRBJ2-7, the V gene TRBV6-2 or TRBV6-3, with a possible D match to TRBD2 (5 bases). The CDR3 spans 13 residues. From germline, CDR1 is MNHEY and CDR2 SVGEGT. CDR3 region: CASNLTDDYEQCF. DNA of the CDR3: TGTGCCAGCAACCTCACGGACGACTACGAGCAGTGCTTC.

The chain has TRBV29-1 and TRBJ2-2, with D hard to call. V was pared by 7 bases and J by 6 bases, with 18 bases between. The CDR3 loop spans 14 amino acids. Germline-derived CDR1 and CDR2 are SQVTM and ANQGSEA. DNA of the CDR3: TGCAGCGCCGAGGCACAGTGGGGTGCCGGGGAGCTGTTTTTT. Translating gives CSAEAQWGAGELFF.

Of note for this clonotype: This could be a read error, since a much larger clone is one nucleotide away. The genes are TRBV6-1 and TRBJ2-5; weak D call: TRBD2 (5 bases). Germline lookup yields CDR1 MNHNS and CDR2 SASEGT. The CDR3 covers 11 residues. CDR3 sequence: CANSASEAQYF. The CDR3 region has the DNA TGTGCCAACAGTGCATCGGAGGCCCAGTACTTC.

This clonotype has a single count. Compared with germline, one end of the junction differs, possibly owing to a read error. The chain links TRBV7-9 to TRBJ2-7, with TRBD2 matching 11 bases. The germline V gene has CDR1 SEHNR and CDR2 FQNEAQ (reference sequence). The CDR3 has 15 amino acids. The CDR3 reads CANSLLAGASHEQYF. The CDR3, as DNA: TGTGCCAACAGCTTACTAGCGGGGGCCTCCCACGAGCAGTACTTC.

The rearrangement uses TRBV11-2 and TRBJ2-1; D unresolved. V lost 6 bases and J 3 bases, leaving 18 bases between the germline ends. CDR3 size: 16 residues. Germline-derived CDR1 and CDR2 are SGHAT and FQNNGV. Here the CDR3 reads CASSQLRYSNYNEQFF. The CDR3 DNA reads TGTGCCAGCAGTCAACTCCGGTATAGCAACTACAATGAGCAGTTCTTC. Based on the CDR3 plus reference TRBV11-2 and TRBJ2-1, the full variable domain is EAGVAQSPRYKIIEKRQSVAFWCNPISGHATLYWYQQILGQGPKLLIQFQNNGVVDDSQLPKDRFSAERLKGVDSTLKIQPAKLEDSAVYLCASSQLRYSNYNEQFFGPGTRLTVL.